This record looks at one TCR beta chain sequence and its context. The record originates from a study of blood T cell repertoires in COVID-19. Study in general: Samples taken during acute and convalescent COVID-19 were collected in the United States, Italy and Spain. Sample material is recorded as cDNA or gDNA derived from T cells, B-cell-depleted T cells, or PBMCs.

Original handling: Estimated nucleated cell counts came from reference gene primer amplification. Profiled with immunoSEQ multiplex PCR; TCRdb holds only in-frame clones, not every one. V and J calls and clone size are those listed in that table; D and trimming were worked out from the DNA. The sample includes approximately 230,000 clones, approximately 86% of them seen just once. Sequenced: peripheral blood. This clonotype was obtained from a woman of 80 years or more with active or convalescent COVID-19.

The CDR3 loop is CASSLGQGFSYEQYF. CDR3 nucleotide sequence: TGTGCCAGCAGCTTAGGCCAGGGGTTCTCCTACGAGCAGTACTTC. This chain joins TRBV7-6 and TRBJ2-7, with TRBD1 as a possible D gene (6 bases). The V and J ends lost 1 base and 0 bases respectively, with 10 bases between them. The CDR3 covers 15 residues. From germline, CDR1 is SGHVS and CDR2 FNYEAQ.